This T cell receptor beta chain derives from a study of blood T cell repertoires in COVID-19. Study-wide background: The origin of the acute and convalescent COVID-19 samples was the United States, Italy and Spain. T cells, B-cell-depleted T cells, or PBMCs supplied cDNA or gDNA.

Source study methods: Reference gene primer amplification in the assay estimated nucleated cell counts. The protocol was immunoSEQ multiplex PCR, while the TCRdb copy is restricted to in-frame clones and leaves out a portion. V, J and clone size are those of that table, while D and trimming were read from the DNA. The table shows around 70,000 clones, with nearly 80% occurring only once. V shed 5 bases and J shed 5 bases, with 6 bases lying between them. This CDR3 is 11 amino acids long. The chain joins TRBV12-3 or TRBV12-4 to TRBJ2-5; tentative D call: TRBD1 (6 bases). Material for sequencing was peripheral blood. This receptor was taken from a human donor in a cohort sampled during active COVID-19. CDR3 bases: TGTGCCAGCAGTCAGGGGGAGACCCAGTACTTC. Its protein product is CASSQGETQYF.